The sequence of this T cell receptor beta chain was determined in a study of graft-versus-host responses after intestinal transplantation. Study-wide background: All of the recipients had induction that used anti-thymocyte globulin, then tacrolimus and steroids for about 3 years. Findings of the study overall: Early post-transplant HvG declines were associated with peak circulating GvH clone levels. Recipient marrow showed GvH clones, some seen first in ileum or blood. Some patients had graft-donor T cell macrochimerism, and their allografts showed high graft-versus-host to host-versus-graft clonal ratios.

This clone was detected a few times. Its specificity is not known. TCRdb's copy holds only in-frame clones and misses some; the assay was immunoSEQ multiplex PCR. The table lists roughly 90,000 clones, about 85% of them singletons, with 0.28% in the top ten. Per germline, CDR1 SQVTM and CDR2 ANQGSEA. Trimming removed 4 bases from V and 8 bases from J, with 9 bases in between. This CDR3 is 11 amino acids long. V and J are TRBV29-1 and TRBJ2-1; D remains ambiguous. This clonotype originated in a human donor who was the organ donor for an intestinal transplant. This material consisted of unstimulated CD4+ T cells sorted from spleen or lymph node cells, taken before transplant. The DNA for the CDR3 is TGCAGCGTTGGAGCTGGAGATGAGCAGTTCTTC. This sequence encodes CSVGAGDEQFF.